The 6 T cell receptor beta chains below were found in one sample sequenced in a study of OX40 agonist ivuxolimab in advanced cancers. Assay used: immunoSEQ multiplex PCR; TCRdb lists only in-frame clones, some missing. In the table there are around 13,000 clones, roughly 80% of which are singletons. This specimen consisted of CD4+ or CD8+ T cells sorted from blood, obtained in a trial of the OX40 agonist ivuxolimab. The receptors were gathered from an adult with an advanced solid tumor such as melanoma, head and neck, liver or kidney cancer.

This chain connects TRBV7-9 to TRBJ2-7; D not resolved. Per the germline V gene, CDR1 is SEHNR and CDR2 is FQNEAQ (reference sequence). The CDR3 is 13 amino acids. With 5 bases removed from V and 3 bases from J, the gap between germline ends came to 11 bases. CDR3 sequence reads: CASSPPWGYEQYF. Here the CDR3 DNA reads TGTGCCAGCAGCCCCCCCTGGGGCTACGAGCAGTACTTC.

The V call is TRBV7-9, the J call TRBJ2-7; weak D call: TRBD2 (6 bases). This CDR3 has 14 residues. CDR1 SEHNR and CDR2 FQNEAQ come from the germline V gene (reference sequence). V was shortened by 5 bases and J by 1 base, with 12 bases between the two germline ends. CDR3 region: CASSPPRESYEQYF. CDR3 nucleotides: TGTGCCAGCAGCCCGCCCCGGGAGTCCTACGAGCAGTACTTC.

This chain links TRBV19 with TRBJ1-2, with D uncertain. V was pared by 5 bases and J by 0 bases, with 13 bases between. From germline, CDR1 is LNHDA and CDR2 SQIVND (reference sequence). The CDR3 sequence is 15 residues long. CDR3 region: CASSFSLGANYGYTF. CDR3 nucleotide sequence: TGTGCCAGTAGTTTCTCCTTGGGAGCTAACTATGGCTACACCTTC.

The chain is built from TRBV7-2 and TRBJ2-1, with D tentatively TRBD2 (6 bases). CDR1 is SGHTA and CDR2 is FQGNSA in the germline V gene. CDR3 size: 15 residues. Trimming removed 1 base at V and 7 bases at J, with 14 bases between. This chain's CDR3 is CASSLVGGGRNEQFF. The CDR3 DNA follows: TGTGCCAGCAGCTTAGTTGGCGGAGGGCGGAATGAGCAGTTCTTC.

The chain combines TRBV2 with TRBJ2-1; D may match TRBD1 or TRBD2 (5 bases each). The CDR3 is 13 residues long. V lost 7 bases, J lost 6 bases, and 13 bases lay in between. Germline V gene sequence: CDR1 SNHLY, CDR2 FYNNEI. The CDR3 sequence is CASTPGLFNEQFF. The CDR3 DNA reads as TGTGCCAGCACCCCGGGGCTCTTCAATGAGCAGTTCTTC.

This chain connects TRBV6-5 to TRBJ1-5; weak D call: TRBD1 (5 bases). The CDR3 sequence is 12 residues long. Per germline, CDR1 MNHEY and CDR2 SVGAGI. V lost 10 bases to trimming and J lost 3 bases, with 10 bases between them. CDR3 sequence reads: CATRQPNQPQHF. DNA of the CDR3: TGTGCCACCCGACAGCCCAATCAGCCCCAGCATTTT.